This T cell receptor beta chain was obtained from a study of T cells in Graves' hyperthyroidism and ophthalmopathy. Germline assignment: CDR1 SEHNR and CDR2 FQNEAQ (reference sequence). V dropped 5 bases and J dropped 3; count of bases not matched to a gene: 14. There are 17 residues in the CDR3. Researchers amplified the TCR beta CDR3 regions from RNA transcripts. Initially, a first-round RT-PCR of the TCR CDR3 employed the HTBI primer set. Each CDR3 protein is one row after TCRdb ran MiXCR on the multiplex PCR reads. The table has 700,000 to 950,000 distinct CDR3 sequences, 30% to 40% seen once. Whole-study results and caveats: With a median lead of around 5.9 months before onset, the model predicted ophthalmopathy.

Reasons for excluding patients were uncontrolled infection, other autoimmune disease, pregnancy or lactation. Clinical symptoms, serum thyroxine and TRAb, thyroid ultrasound and orbital computed tomography together formed the diagnostic basis. This clonotype was found many times. What it binds is not known. The chain uses TRBV7-9 and TRBJ2-7; 9 bases align to TRBD1. The sequence came from a woman in her thirties or forties with Graves' hyperthyroidism. The specimen was blood. Here the CDR3 DNA reads TGTGCCAGCAGCCCCACCTCTGGTGGACAGGGGATCTACGAGCAGTACTTC. It is translated as CASSPTSGGQGIYEQYF. Based on the CDR3 plus reference TRBV7-9 and TRBJ2-7, the full variable domain is DTGVSQNPRHKITKRGQNVTFRCDPISEHNRLYWYRQTLGQGPEFLTYFQNEAQLEKSRLLSDRFSAERPKGSFSTLEIQRTEQGDSAMYLCASSPTSGGQGIYEQYFGPGTRLTVT.